This entry is about one TCR beta chain. The data are from a study of blood T cell repertoires in COVID-19. Study information: Samples taken during acute and convalescent COVID-19 were collected in the United States, Italy and Spain. Sample material is recorded as cDNA or gDNA derived from T cells, B-cell-depleted T cells, or PBMCs.

Authors' processing steps: Amplification of reference gene primers was used by the study to estimate nucleated cell counts. Assay used: immunoSEQ multiplex PCR; TCRdb lists only in-frame clones, some missing. Clone size and V and J calls were adopted from that table, with D and trimming inferred from the DNA. The table lists some 150,000 clones, about 88% of them singletons. Germline V gives CDR1 SGHVS, CDR2 FQNEAQ. This CDR3 is built from 16 residues. Trimming left V 4 bases short and J 4 bases short, with 16 bases between. Sequenced material: peripheral blood. This sequence originates from a human donor with acute or convalescent COVID-19. The donor label of this sample is uncertain. The V call is TRBV7-8, the J call TRBJ2-2, with a weak D call TRBD1 (6 bases). In nucleotides, the CDR3 is TGTGCCAGCAGCTCGTGGGTGGGACAAGGCACCGGGGAGCTGTTTTTT. It yields the protein CASSSWVGQGTGELFF.